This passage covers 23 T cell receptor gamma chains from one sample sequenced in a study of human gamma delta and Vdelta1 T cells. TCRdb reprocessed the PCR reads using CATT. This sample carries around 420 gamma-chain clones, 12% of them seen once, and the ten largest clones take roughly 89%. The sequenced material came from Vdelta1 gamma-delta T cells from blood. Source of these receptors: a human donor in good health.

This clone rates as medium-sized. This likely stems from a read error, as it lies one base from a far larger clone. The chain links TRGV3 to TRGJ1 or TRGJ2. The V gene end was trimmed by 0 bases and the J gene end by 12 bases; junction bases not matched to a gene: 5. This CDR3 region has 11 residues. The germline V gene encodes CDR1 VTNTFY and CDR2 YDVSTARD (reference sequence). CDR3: CATWDRQRKLF. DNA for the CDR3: TGTGCCACCTGGGACAGGCAGAGGAAACTCTTT.

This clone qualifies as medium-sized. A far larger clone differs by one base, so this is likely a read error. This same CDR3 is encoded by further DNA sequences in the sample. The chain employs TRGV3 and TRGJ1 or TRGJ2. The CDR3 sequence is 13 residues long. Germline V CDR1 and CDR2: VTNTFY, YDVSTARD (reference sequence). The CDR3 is CATWDSHYYKKLF. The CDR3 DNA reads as TGCGCCACCTGGGACTCCCATTATTATAAGAAACTCTTT.

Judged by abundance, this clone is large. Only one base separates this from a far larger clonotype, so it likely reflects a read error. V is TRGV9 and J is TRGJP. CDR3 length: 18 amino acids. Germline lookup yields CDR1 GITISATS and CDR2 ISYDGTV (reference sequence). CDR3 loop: CALWGVIPQELGKKIKVF. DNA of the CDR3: TGTGCCTTGTGGGGGGTGATCCCCCAAGAGTTGGGCAAAAAAATCAAGGTATTT.

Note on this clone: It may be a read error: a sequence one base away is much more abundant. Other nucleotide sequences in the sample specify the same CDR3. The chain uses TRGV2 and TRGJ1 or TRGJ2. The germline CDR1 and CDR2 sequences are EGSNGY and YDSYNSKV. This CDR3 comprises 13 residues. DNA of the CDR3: TGTGCCACCTGGGACGGCCTTTATTATAAGAAACTCTTC. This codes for CATWDGLYYKKLF.

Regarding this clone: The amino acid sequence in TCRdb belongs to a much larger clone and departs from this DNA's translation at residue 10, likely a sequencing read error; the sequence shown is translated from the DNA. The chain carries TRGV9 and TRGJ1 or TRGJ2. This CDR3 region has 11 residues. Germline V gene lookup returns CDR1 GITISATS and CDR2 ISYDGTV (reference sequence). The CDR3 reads CALWEDRKKIF. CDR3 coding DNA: TGTGCCTTGTGGGAGGACCGAAAGAAAATATTT.

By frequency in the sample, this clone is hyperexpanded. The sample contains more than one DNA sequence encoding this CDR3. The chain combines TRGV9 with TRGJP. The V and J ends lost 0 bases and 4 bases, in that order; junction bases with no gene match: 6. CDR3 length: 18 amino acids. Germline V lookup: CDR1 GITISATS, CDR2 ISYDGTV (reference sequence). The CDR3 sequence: CALWEVIPQELGKKIKVF. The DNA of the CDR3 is TGTGCCTTGTGGGAGGTGATCCCCCAAGAGTTGGGCAAAAAAATCAAGGTATTT.

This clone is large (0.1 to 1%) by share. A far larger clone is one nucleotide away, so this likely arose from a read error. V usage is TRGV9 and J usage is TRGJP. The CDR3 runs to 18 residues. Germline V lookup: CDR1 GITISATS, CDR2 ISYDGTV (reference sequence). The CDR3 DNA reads TGTGCCTTGTGGGAGGTGATCCCCCAAGGGTTGGGCAAAAAAATCAAGGTATTT. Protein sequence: CALWEVIPQGLGKKIKVF.

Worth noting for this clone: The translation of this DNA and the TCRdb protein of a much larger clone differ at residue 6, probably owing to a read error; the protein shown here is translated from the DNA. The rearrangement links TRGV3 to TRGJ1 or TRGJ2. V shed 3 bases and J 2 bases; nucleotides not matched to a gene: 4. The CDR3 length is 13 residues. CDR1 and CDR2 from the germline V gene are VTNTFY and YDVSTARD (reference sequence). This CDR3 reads CATWDAHYYKKLF. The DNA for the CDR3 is TGTGCCACCTGGGACGCGCATTATTATAAGAAACTCTTT.

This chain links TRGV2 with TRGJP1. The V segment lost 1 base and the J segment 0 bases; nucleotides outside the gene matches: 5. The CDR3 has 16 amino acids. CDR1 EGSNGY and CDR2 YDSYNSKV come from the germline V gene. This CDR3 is CATWDGEYTTGWFKIF. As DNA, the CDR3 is TGTGCCACCTGGGACGGAGAATATACCACTGGTTGGTTCAAGATATTT.

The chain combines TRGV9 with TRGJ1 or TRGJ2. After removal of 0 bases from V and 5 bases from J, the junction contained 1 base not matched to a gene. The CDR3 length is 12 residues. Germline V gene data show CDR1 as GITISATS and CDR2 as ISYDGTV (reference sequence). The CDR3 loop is CALWEVDYKKLF. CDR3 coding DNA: TGTGCCTTGTGGGAGGTGGATTATAAGAAACTCTTT.

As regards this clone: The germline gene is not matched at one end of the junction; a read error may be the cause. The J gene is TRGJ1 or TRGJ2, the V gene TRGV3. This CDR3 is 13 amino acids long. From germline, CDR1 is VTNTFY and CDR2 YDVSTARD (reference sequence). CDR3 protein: CATWDRQDYKKLF. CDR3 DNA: TGCGCCACCTGGGACAGGCAGGATTATAAGAAACTCTTT.

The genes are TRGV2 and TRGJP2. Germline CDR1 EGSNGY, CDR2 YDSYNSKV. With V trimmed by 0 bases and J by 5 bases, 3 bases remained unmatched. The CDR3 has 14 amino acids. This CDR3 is CATWDGPSDWIKTF. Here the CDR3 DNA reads TGTGCCACCTGGGACGGGCCGAGTGATTGGATCAAGACGTTT.

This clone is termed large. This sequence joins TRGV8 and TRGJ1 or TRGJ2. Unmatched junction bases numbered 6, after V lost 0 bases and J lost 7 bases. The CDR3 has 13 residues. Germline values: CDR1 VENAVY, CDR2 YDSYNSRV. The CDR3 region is CATWDRPRYKKLF. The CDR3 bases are TGTGCCACCTGGGATAGGCCGCGGTATAAGAAACTCTTT.

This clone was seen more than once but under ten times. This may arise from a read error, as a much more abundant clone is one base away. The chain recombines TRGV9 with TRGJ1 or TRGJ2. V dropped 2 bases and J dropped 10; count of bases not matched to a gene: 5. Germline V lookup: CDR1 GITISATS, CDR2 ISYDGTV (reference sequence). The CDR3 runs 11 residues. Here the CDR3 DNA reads TGTGCCTTGTGGGAGGATGGCAAGAAACTCTTT. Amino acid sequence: CALWEDGKKLF.

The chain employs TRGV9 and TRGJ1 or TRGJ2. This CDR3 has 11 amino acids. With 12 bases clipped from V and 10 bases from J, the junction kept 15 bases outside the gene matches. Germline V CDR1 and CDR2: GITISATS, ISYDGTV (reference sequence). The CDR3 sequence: CAGGYDRKKLF. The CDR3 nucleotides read TGTGCCGGGGGGTATGACCGAAAGAAACTCTTT.

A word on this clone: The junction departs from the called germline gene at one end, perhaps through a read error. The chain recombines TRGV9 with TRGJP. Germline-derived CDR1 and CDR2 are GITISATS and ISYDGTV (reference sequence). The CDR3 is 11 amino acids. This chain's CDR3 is CAGWEDRSKIF. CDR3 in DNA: TGTGCCGGGTGGGAGGACCGAAGCAAAATATTT.

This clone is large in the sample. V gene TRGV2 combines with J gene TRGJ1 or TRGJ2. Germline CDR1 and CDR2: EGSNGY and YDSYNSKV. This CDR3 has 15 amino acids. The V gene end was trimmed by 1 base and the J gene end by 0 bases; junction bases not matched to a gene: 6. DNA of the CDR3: TGTGCCACCTGGGACGGCCCCAAGAATTATTATAAGAAACTCTTT. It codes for CATWDGPKNYYKKLF.

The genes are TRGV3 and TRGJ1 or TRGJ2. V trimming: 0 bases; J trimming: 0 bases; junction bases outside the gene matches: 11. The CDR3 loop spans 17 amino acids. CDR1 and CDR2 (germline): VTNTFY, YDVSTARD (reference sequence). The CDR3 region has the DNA TGTGCCACCTGGGACAGGCCAGCTCCATTGAATTATTATAAGAAACTCTTT. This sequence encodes CATWDRPAPLNYYKKLF.

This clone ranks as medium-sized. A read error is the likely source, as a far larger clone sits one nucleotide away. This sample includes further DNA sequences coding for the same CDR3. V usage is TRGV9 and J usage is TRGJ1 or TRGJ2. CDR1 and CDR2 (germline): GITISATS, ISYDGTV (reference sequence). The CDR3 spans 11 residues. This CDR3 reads CALWEDRKKLF. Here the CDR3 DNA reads TGTGCCTTGTGGGAGGACCGAAAGAAACTCTTC.

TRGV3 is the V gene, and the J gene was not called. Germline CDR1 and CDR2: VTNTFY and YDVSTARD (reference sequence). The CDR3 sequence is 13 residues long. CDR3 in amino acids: CATWDSVYYNKIF. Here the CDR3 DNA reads TGTGCCACCTGGGATAGTGTGTATTATAACAAAATATTT.

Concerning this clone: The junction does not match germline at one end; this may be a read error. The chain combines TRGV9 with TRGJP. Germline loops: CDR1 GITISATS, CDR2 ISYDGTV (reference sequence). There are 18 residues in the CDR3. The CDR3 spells CALWEVIPQEVCKKKKVF. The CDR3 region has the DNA TGTGCCTTGTGGGAGGTGATCCCCCAAGAGGTGTGCAAAAAAAAAAAGGTCTTT.

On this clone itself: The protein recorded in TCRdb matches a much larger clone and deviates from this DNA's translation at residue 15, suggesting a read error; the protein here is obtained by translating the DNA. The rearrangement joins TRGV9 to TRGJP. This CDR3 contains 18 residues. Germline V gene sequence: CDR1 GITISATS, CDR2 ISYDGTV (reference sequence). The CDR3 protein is CALWEVIPQELGKKKKVF. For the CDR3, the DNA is TGTGCCTTGTGGGAGGTGATCCCCCAAGAGTTGGGCAAAAAAAAAAAGGTCTTT.

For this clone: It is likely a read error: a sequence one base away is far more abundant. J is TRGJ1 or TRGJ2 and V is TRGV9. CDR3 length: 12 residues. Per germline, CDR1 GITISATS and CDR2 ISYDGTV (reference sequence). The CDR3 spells CALGEAYYKKLF. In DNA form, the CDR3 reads TGTGCCTTGGGGGAGGCCTATTATAAGAAACTCTTT.